The 13 T cell receptor beta chains in this list originate from one sample, sequenced in a study of blood T cell repertoires in COVID-19. Sequencing used immunoSEQ multiplex PCR; TCRdb keeps in-frame clones, though not all of them. Among fewer than 200,000 clones listed, more than 80% were seen once. Sequenced sample: PBMCs or T cells enriched from blood (not recorded which). Source of these receptors: a man aged 45-60 years who had recovered from COVID-19.

This rearrangement joins TRBV7-2 to TRBJ1-2; D not resolved. The CDR3 sequence is 16 residues long. Looked up from germline, CDR1 is SGHTA and CDR2 is FQGNSA. Deletions cut 1 base from V and 5 bases from J, with 17 bases between. CDR3 in amino acids: CASSLGSHTLDYGYTF. The DNA of the CDR3 is TGTGCCAGCAGCTTAGGGTCTCACACCCTAGATTATGGCTACACCTTC.

This clone occurred a few times. Other DNA sequences in the same sample also yield this CDR3. The J gene is TRBJ1-5, the V gene TRBV12-3 or TRBV12-4, with 9 bases that match TRBD1. This CDR3 region has 13 residues. Germline trimming cut 6 bases from V and 4 bases from J; bases unmatched to any gene: 1. The DNA of the CDR3 is TGTGCCAGCAGGGGGACAGGGAATCAGCCCCAGCATTTT. Its translation: CASRGTGNQPQHF.

V usage is TRBV5-1 and J usage is TRBJ2-3, with TRBD2 identical over 9 bases. Trimming cost V 2 bases and J 4 bases; bases outside gene matches: 5. Germline V lookup: CDR1 SGHRS, CDR2 YFSETQ. This CDR3 comprises 15 residues. The CDR3 is CASSFQGGGADTQYF. CDR3 bases: TGCGCCAGCAGCTTTCAGGGCGGGGGGGCAGATACGCAGTATTTT.

The table lists this clone with a few counts. V gene TRBV5-8 combines with J gene TRBJ2-2, with 8 nucleotides matching TRBD1. This CDR3 region has 17 residues. V lost 3 bases, J lost 1 base, and 8 bases stayed unmatched. The V gene's germline CDR1 is SGHTS and CDR2 YDEGEE. The CDR3 sequence is CASSWVQGARNTGELFF. The CDR3, as DNA: TGTGCCAGCAGCTGGGTGCAGGGGGCAAGGAACACCGGGGAGCTGTTTTTT. Filled out from reference TRBV5-8 and TRBJ2-2, the complete variable domain reads EAGVTQSPTHLIKTRGQQATLRCSPISGHTSVYWYQQALGLGLQFLLWYDEGEERNRGNFPPRFSGRQFPNYSSELNVNALELEDSALYLCASSWVQGARNTGELFFGEGSRLTVL.

The rearrangement links TRBV15 to TRBJ1-1; 7 nucleotides line up with TRBD1. The CDR3 loop spans 15 amino acids. Germline V gives CDR1 LNHNV, CDR2 YYDKDF (reference sequence). With V trimmed by 5 bases and J by 5 bases, 11 bases remained unmatched. The CDR3 bases are TGTGCCACCAGCGTCGACAGGGAAGGGGGAACTGAAGCTTTCTTT. It specifies CATSVDREGGTEAFF.

V usage is TRBV19 and J usage is TRBJ1-1, with D possibly matching TRBD1 (5 bases). Germline CDR1 reads LNHDA; CDR2 reads SQIVND (reference sequence). V gave up 5 bases and J gave up 0 bases, with 16 bases separating them. This CDR3 has 16 residues. The CDR3 DNA sequence: TGTGCCAGTAGTCCGCGGGGGGATCGTCTGAACACTGAAGCTTTCTTT. This sequence encodes CASSPRGDRLNTEAFF.

The genes are TRBV2 and TRBJ1-4; D ambiguous. Trimming pared 7 bases from V and 4 bases from J, leaving 13 bases between. The germline gives CDR1 SNHLY, CDR2 FYNNEI. The CDR3 is made up of 14 amino acids. The CDR3 DNA sequence: TGTGCCAGCACCAAACAGAGATTTAATGAAAAACTGTTTTTT. Translation gives CASTKQRFNEKLFF.

CDR3 nucleotide sequence: TGTGCCAGCAGCTATAAACCAGGGGGTGGTACTGAAGCTTTCTTT. Its translation: CASSYKPGGGTEAFF. The chain uses TRBV7-9 and TRBJ1-1; 7 nucleotides align to TRBD1. This CDR3 spans 15 amino acids. J lost 5 bases, V lost 4 bases, and 10 bases had no gene match. CDR1 SEHNR and CDR2 FQNEAQ come from the germline V gene (reference sequence).

This clone appeared once. The chain has TRBV5-8 and TRBJ2-6; perhaps TRBD2 as D (5 bases). V lost 1 base and J 7 bases, leaving 9 bases between the germline ends. The CDR3 has 14 residues. Germline V gene lookup returns CDR1 SGHTS and CDR2 YDEGEE. This CDR3 reads CASSLRGGANVLTF. In DNA form, the CDR3 reads TGTGCCAGCAGCTTGAGAGGAGGAGCCAACGTCCTGACTTTC. The full variable domain, rest sourced from reference TRBV5-8 and TRBJ2-6, is EAGVTQSPTHLIKTRGQQATLRCSPISGHTSVYWYQQALGLGLQFLLWYDEGEERNRGNFPPRFSGRQFPNYSSELNVNALELEDSALYLCASSLRGGANVLTFGAGSRLTVL.

This clone was seen once. CDR3 DNA: TGCGCCAGCAGCCAGAGCCGGACAGCACAAGGCAATCAGCCCCAGCATTTT. Translated: CASSQSRTAQGNQPQHF. V gene TRBV4-1 combines with J gene TRBJ1-5; TRBD1 is a possible D gene (6 bases). This CDR3 has 17 residues. In germline, CDR1 is MGHRA, CDR2 YSYEKL. Trimming removed 3 bases from V and 2 bases from J, with 17 bases in between.

The chain uses TRBV11-2 and TRBJ2-7; D remains ambiguous. Per germline, CDR1 SGHAT and CDR2 FQNNGV. The CDR3 has 13 residues. V dropped 1 base and J dropped 3 bases, with 7 bases sitting between them. CDR3 amino acids: CASSLGQIYEQYF. The CDR3 coding sequence is TGTGCCAGCAGCTTAGGCCAGATCTACGAGCAGTACTTC.

This sequence joins TRBV19 and TRBJ2-7, with a tentative D call TRBD1 (6 bases). Between the trimmed V and J ends, which lost 4 bases and 0 bases, there was a span of 19 bases. Germline V lookup: CDR1 LNHDA, CDR2 SQIVND (reference sequence). This CDR3 spans 17 amino acids. Here the CDR3 DNA reads TGTGCCAGTAGTACTACCTCGGGACAAACATACTCCTACGAGCAGTACTTC. It encodes CASSTTSGQTYSYEQYF.

V gene TRBV29-1 combines with J gene TRBJ1-2; D call uncertain. The V gene lost 6 bases and the J gene lost 5 bases, with 19 bases spanning the gap. This CDR3 is 14 amino acids long. The germline gives CDR1 SQVTM, CDR2 ANQGSEA. CDR3 protein: CSVPDPGEVYGYTF. CDR3 DNA sequence: TGCAGCGTCCCGGACCCCGGGGAGGTTTATGGCTACACCTTC.